The 16 T cell receptor beta chains reported below all come from one sample, sequenced in a study of T cell responses to AZD1222 COVID-19 vaccine. Method: immunoSEQ multiplex PCR; TCRdb's copy keeps in-frame clones and lacks some. Of roughly 100,000 clones in the sample, 88% were seen once. This specimen consisted of peripheral blood, obtained on day 0 of AZD1222 vaccination. These receptors were collected from an adult in good health.

The chain recombines TRBV5-1 with TRBJ1-4, with D possibly TRBD1 on 5 matching bases. CDR1 is SGHRS and CDR2 is YFSETQ in the germline V gene. Trimming stripped 4 bases from V and 6 bases from J, with 10 bases between. This CDR3 has 13 residues. The CDR3 bases are TGCGCCAGCAGCGTTCAGACAGATGAAAAACTGTTTTTT. Translating it yields CASSVQTDEKLFF.

This clone is a singleton in its sample. The chain carries TRBV7-9 and TRBJ1-1; TRBD1 matches 11 bases. CDR3 length equals 14 residues. CDR1 SEHNR and CDR2 FQNEAQ come from the germline V gene (reference sequence). V dropped 3 bases and J dropped 4; count of bases not matched to a gene: 1. The CDR3 protein is CASSFGTGGTEAFF. DNA for the CDR3: TGTGCCAGCAGCTTCGGGACAGGGGGCACTGAAGCTTTCTTT.

The genes are TRBV19 and TRBJ2-1; perhaps TRBD1 as D (6 bases). Germline lookup yields CDR1 LNHDA and CDR2 SQIVND (reference sequence). This CDR3 spans 15 amino acids. V was cut by 6 bases and J by 0 bases, with 12 bases left in between. The CDR3 loop is CASSQGFNSYNEQFF. In DNA, the CDR3 is TGTGCCAGTAGCCAGGGGTTTAACTCCTACAATGAGCAGTTCTTC. The full variable domain, with the rest looked up from reference TRBV19 and TRBJ2-1, is DGGITQSPKYLFRKEGQNVTLSCEQNLNHDAMYWYRQDPGQGLRLIYYSQIVNDFQKGDIAEGYSVSREKKESFPLTVTSAQKNPTAFYLCASSQGFNSYNEQFFGPGTRLTVL.

With respect to this clone: Other DNA sequences in this specimen translate into the identical CDR3. The J gene is TRBJ2-2, the V gene TRBV30; no clear D gene. The CDR3 totals 11 residues. CDR1 GTSNPN and CDR2 SVGIG come from the germline V gene (reference sequence). The V and J ends lost 1 base and 4 bases respectively, with 1 base between them. CDR3 sequence reads: CAWSGTGELFF. The CDR3 DNA is TGTGCCTGGAGTGGCACCGGGGAGCTGTTTTTT.

The chain has TRBV28 and TRBJ2-1, with 8 nucleotides matching TRBD2. This CDR3 region has 15 residues. CDR1 MDHEN and CDR2 SYDVKM come from the germline V gene. With V trimmed by 5 bases and J by 7 bases, 10 bases remained unmatched. The chain's CDR3 is CASSAGSGMANEQFF. The CDR3 DNA reads as TGTGCCAGCAGTGCGGGTAGCGGGATGGCAAATGAGCAGTTCTTC.

On this clone: This CDR3 is also generated by other DNA sequences in the sample. The rearrangement joins TRBV5-4 to TRBJ2-1; no definite D call. CDR3 length: 13 amino acids. Trimming removed 1 base at V and 0 bases at J, with 2 bases between. Germline values: CDR1 SGHNT, CDR2 YYREEE (reference sequence). The CDR3 reads CASSLRSYNEQFF. As DNA, the CDR3 is TGTGCCAGCAGCTTGCGCTCCTACAATGAGCAGTTCTTC.

The chain recombines TRBV28 with TRBJ1-2, with no clear D. Trimming left V 4 bases short and J 8 bases short, with 8 bases between. CDR1 is MDHEN and CDR2 is SYDVKM in the germline V gene. The CDR3 is made up of 11 amino acids. The CDR3 loop reads CASSYREGYTF. The CDR3 DNA reads TGTGCCAGCAGTTATAGGGAAGGCTACACCTTC.

This rearrangement joins TRBV7-2 to TRBJ2-5; the match to TRBD2 covers 11 bases. The CDR3 runs 16 residues. The V gene's germline CDR1 is SGHTA and CDR2 FQGNSA. The J segment lost 7 bases and the V segment lost 2 bases, leaving 9 bases of the junction unmatched. The CDR3 DNA reads as TGTGCCAGCAGCTTATTTACTAGCGGGAGCGGGGGGACCCAGTACTTC. Its translation is CASSLFTSGSGGTQYF. Drawing the rest from reference TRBV7-2 and TRBJ2-5, the complete variable domain is GAGVSQSPSNKVTEKGKDVELRCDPISGHTALYWYRQSLGQGLEFLIYFQGNSAPDKSGLPSDRFSAERTGGSVSTLTIQRTQQEDSAVYLCASSLFTSGSGGTQYFGPGTRLLVL.

This chain uses TRBV14 with TRBJ1-6; no firm D call. Germline-derived CDR1 and CDR2 are SGHDN and FVKESK. Trimming removed 0 bases at V and 9 bases at J, with 12 bases between. The CDR3 has 15 residues. CDR3 nucleotides: TGTGCCAGCAGCCAAGAGTCCAGGAGGAGTTCACCCCTCCACTTT. This encodes CASSQESRRSSPLHF.

The V gene is TRBV10-3, the J gene TRBJ2-7, with D tentatively TRBD2 (6 bases). The CDR3 loop spans 15 amino acids. Germline V lookup: CDR1 ENHRY, CDR2 SYGVKD. V was clipped by 5 bases and J by 6 bases, with 20 bases between them. The CDR3 spells CAISWDSSGVFEQYF. In DNA form, the CDR3 reads TGTGCCATCAGTTGGGACTCTTCCGGGGTATTCGAGCAGTACTTC.

The chain couples TRBV15 to TRBJ2-3, with D possibly being TRBD1 (6 bases). This CDR3 is 16 amino acids long. The V end was cut by 0 bases, the J end by 2 bases, with 12 bases between. CDR1 and CDR2 from the germline V gene are LNHNV and YYDKDF (reference sequence). The CDR3 DNA follows: TGTGCCACCAGCAGAGACAGGGGCCAATACACAGATACGCAGTATTTT. Translated, it gives CATSRDRGQYTDTQYF. Looking up the rest from reference TRBV15 and TRBJ2-3 gives the full variable domain: DAMVIQNPRYQVTQFGKPVTLSCSQTLNHNVMYWYQQKSSQAPKLLFHYYDKDFNNEADTPDNFQSRRPNTSFCFLDIRSPGLGDTAMYLCATSRDRGQYTDTQYFGPGTRLTVL.

J is TRBJ2-7 and V is TRBV19; D perhaps matches TRBD2 (6 bases). This CDR3 has 12 amino acids. Germline V gene lookup returns CDR1 LNHDA and CDR2 SQIVND (reference sequence). Trimming removed 5 bases at V and 3 bases at J, with 8 bases between. CDR3 in amino acids: CASSSRGYEQYF. The DNA of the CDR3 is TGTGCCAGTAGTTCGCGGGGCTACGAGCAGTACTTC.

V is TRBV6-6 and J is TRBJ2-3; a possible D gene is TRBD2 (6 bases). V was shortened by 4 bases and J by 2 bases, with 13 bases between the two germline ends. Germline CDR1 and CDR2: MNHNY and SVGAGI (reference sequence). The CDR3 is 15 residues long. In DNA, the CDR3 is TGTGCCAGCAGTTTTTCGGGACTCCCCACAGATACGCAGTATTTT. It specifies CASSFSGLPTDTQYF.

V gene TRBV5-1 combines with J gene TRBJ1-6; no firm D call. The V end lost 0 bases, the J end lost 8 bases, and 6 bases lay between the germline ends. The CDR3 sequence is 13 residues long. From germline, CDR1 is SGHRS and CDR2 YFSETQ. CDR3: CASSLAEDSPLHF. Written as DNA, the CDR3 is TGCGCCAGCAGCTTGGCGGAGGATTCACCCCTCCACTTT.

V gene TRBV10-1 combines with J gene TRBJ1-1, with 8 positions matching TRBD1. There are 14 residues in the CDR3. Unmatched junction bases numbered 8, after V lost 6 bases and J lost 5 bases. Per germline, CDR1 WNHNN and CDR2 SYGVQD (reference sequence). The CDR3 loop reads CASSVPGQETEAFF. The CDR3, as DNA: TGCGCCAGCAGCGTCCCGGGACAGGAAACTGAAGCTTTCTTT.

This sequence joins TRBV9 and TRBJ2-3; D may be TRBD2 (5 bases). The germline gives CDR1 SGDLS, CDR2 YYNGEE. The CDR3 extends over 13 amino acids. V was trimmed by 8 bases and J by 2 bases, leaving 12 bases between them. The DNA for the CDR3 is TGTGCCAGTGGGAGATTCGTCACAGATACGCAGTATTTT. Amino acids: CASGRFVTDTQYF.